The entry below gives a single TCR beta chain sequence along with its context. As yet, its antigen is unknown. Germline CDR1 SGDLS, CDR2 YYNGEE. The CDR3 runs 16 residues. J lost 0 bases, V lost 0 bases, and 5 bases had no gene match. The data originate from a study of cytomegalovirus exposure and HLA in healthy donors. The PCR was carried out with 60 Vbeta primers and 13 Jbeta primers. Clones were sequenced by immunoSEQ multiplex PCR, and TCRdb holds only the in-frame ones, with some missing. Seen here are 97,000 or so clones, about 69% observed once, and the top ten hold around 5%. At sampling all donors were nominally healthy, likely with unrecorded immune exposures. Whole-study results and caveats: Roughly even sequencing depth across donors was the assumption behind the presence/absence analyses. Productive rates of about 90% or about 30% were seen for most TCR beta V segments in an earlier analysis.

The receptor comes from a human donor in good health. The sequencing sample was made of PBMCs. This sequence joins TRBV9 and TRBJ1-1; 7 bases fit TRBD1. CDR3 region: CASSVGTGQLNTEAFF. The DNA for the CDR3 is TGTGCCAGCAGCGTAGGAACGGGACAGCTGAACACTGAAGCTTTCTTT.